Following are 26 T cell receptor beta chains from one sample sequenced in a study of blood T cell repertoires in COVID-19. Measured with immunoSEQ multiplex PCR; TCRdb has only the in-frame clones, and not every one. Here the sample spans approximately 160,000 clones, around 80% being singletons. Sequencing was performed on PBMCs or T cells enriched from blood (not recorded which). These receptors originate from a man aged 50-59 years who had recovered from COVID-19.

V and J are TRBV11-1 and TRBJ2-5; 8 positions match TRBD1. The CDR3 runs 14 residues. The J segment lost 1 base and the V segment lost 5 bases, leaving 3 bases of the junction unmatched. CDR1 SGHAT and CDR2 FQDESV come from the germline V gene (reference sequence). For the CDR3, the DNA is TGTGCCAGCAGCACGGACAGGGCCCAAGAGACCCAGTACTTC. This codes for CASSTDRAQETQYF.

The rearrangement links TRBV30 to TRBJ2-5; weak D call: TRBD2 (6 bases). The CDR3 sequence is 12 residues long. V dropped 2 bases and J dropped 2 bases, with 6 bases sitting between them. Per germline, CDR1 GTSNPN and CDR2 SVGIG (reference sequence). CDR3 sequence: CAWSRGQETQYF. CDR3 DNA: TGTGCCTGGAGTCGGGGGCAAGAGACCCAGTACTTC.

This rearrangement joins TRBV7-9 to TRBJ1-1; TRBD1 matches 9 bases. Germline trimming cut 5 bases from V and 1 base from J; bases unmatched to any gene: 8. CDR1 and CDR2 from the germline V gene are SEHNR and FQNEAQ (reference sequence). The CDR3 spans 16 residues. The CDR3 coding sequence is TGTGCCAGCAGCCTCCGGACAGGGGCGACGAACACTGAAGCTTTCTTT. Its protein product is CASSLRTGATNTEAFF.

The gene calls are TRBV13 and TRBJ2-3, with 12 bases fitting TRBD2. The CDR3 has 16 amino acids. Germline CDR1 reads PRHDT; CDR2 reads FYEKMQ (reference sequence). V lost 3 bases, J lost 6 bases, and 7 bases stayed unmatched. CDR3 region: CASSFASGGARDTQYF. For the CDR3, the DNA is TGTGCCAGCAGCTTTGCTAGCGGGGGGGCAAGGGATACGCAGTATTTT.

The rearrangement joins TRBV19 to TRBJ1-4; D is ambiguous. The germline V gene encodes CDR1 LNHDA and CDR2 SQIVND (reference sequence). The V end was cut by 3 bases, the J end by 4 bases, with 15 bases between. The CDR3 sequence is 16 residues long. The CDR3 coding sequence is TGTGCCAGTAGTATGCGGCAATTCCGTAATAATGAAAAACTGTTTTTT. Translating gives CASSMRQFRNNEKLFF.

The chain has TRBV5-1 and TRBJ2-2; 7 nucleotides align to TRBD1. This CDR3 has 16 amino acids. With 0 bases clipped from V and 4 bases from J, the junction kept 6 bases outside the gene matches. Germline V gene lookup returns CDR1 SGHRS and CDR2 YFSETQ. The CDR3 sequence: CASSLGQGMTTGELFF. The CDR3 coding sequence is TGCGCCAGCAGCTTGGGACAGGGTATGACCACCGGGGAGCTGTTTTTT.

This chain joins TRBV11-2 and TRBJ2-7; 9 nucleotides match TRBD1. Trimming at V came to 5 bases and at J to 4 bases, leaving 12 bases not matched to a gene. This CDR3 is 16 amino acids long. Germline-derived CDR1 and CDR2 are SGHAT and FQNNGV. The DNA of the CDR3 is TGTGCCAGCAGCCCTCGATCGGACAGGGGTTGGTACGAGCAGTACTTC. Amino acid sequence: CASSPRSDRGWYEQYF.

The chain uses TRBV20-1 and TRBJ2-7; 9 bases fit TRBD1. Germline V gives CDR1 DFQATT, CDR2 SNEGSKA (reference sequence). The CDR3 loop spans 13 amino acids. The V segment lost 3 bases and the J segment 7 bases; nucleotides outside the gene matches: 7. The CDR3, as DNA: TGCAGTGCTAGTGACGGGACAGGGCTGGAGCAGTACTTC. Amino acid sequence: CSASDGTGLEQYF.

V gene TRBV12-3 or TRBV12-4 combines with J gene TRBJ1-1, with no clear D. The CDR3 covers 12 residues. With 0 bases removed from V and 4 bases from J, the gap between germline ends came to 3 bases. As DNA, the CDR3 is TGTGCCAGCAGTTTAGCCGTCACTGAAGCTTTCTTT. It encodes CASSLAVTEAFF.

The CDR3 nucleotides read TGTGCCAGCAGCTTAGACAGGGGGCGGACAGATACGCAGTATTTT. This translates into CASSLDRGRTDTQYF. V usage is TRBV13 and J usage is TRBJ2-3; 9 positions match TRBD1. The germline CDR1 and CDR2 sequences are PRHDT and FYEKMQ (reference sequence). V dropped 1 base and J dropped 3; count of bases not matched to a gene: 2. This CDR3 has 15 amino acids.

This clone appeared a few times. The rearrangement uses TRBV11-2 and TRBJ2-1; TRBD1 might be the D (5 bases). Trimming shortened V by 1 base and J by 0 bases, and 13 bases separated the two germline ends. The V gene's germline CDR1 is SGHAT and CDR2 FQNNGV. The CDR3 has 17 amino acids. The CDR3 reads CASSLVGRTSSYNEQFF. For the CDR3, the DNA is TGTGCCAGCAGCTTAGTAGGCAGGACAAGCTCCTACAATGAGCAGTTCTTC. The full variable domain, completed using reference TRBV11-2 and TRBJ2-1, is EAGVAQSPRYKIIEKRQSVAFWCNPISGHATLYWYQQILGQGPKLLIQFQNNGVVDDSQLPKDRFSAERLKGVDSTLKIQPAKLEDSAVYLCASSLVGRTSSYNEQFFGPGTRLTVL.

This clone occurred many times. V and J are TRBV5-1 and TRBJ1-3; D gene ambiguous. V was trimmed by 0 bases and J by 0 bases, leaving 7 bases between them. The germline V gene encodes CDR1 SGHRS and CDR2 YFSETQ. CDR3 length equals 15 residues. The CDR3 DNA reads as TGCGCCAGCAGCTTGGGACAAAACTCTGGAAACACCATATATTTT. This codes for CASSLGQNSGNTIYF.

About this clone: Other nucleotide sequences in the sample specify the same CDR3. The V and J genes are TRBV18 and TRBJ1-1; D not certain. The CDR3 length is 13 residues. V dropped 3 bases and J dropped 1 base, with 6 bases sitting between them. Germline V gives CDR1 KGHSH, CDR2 LQKENI. The CDR3 loop reads CASSPAGNTEAFF. In DNA, the CDR3 is TGTGCCAGCTCACCGGCAGGGAACACTGAAGCTTTCTTT. The whole variable domain, filled in from reference TRBV18 and TRBJ1-1, reads NAGVMQNPRHLVRRRGQEARLRCSPMKGHSHVYWYRQLPEEGLKFMVYLQKENIIDESGMPKERFSAEFPKEGPSILRIQQVVRGDSAAYFCASSPAGNTEAFFGQGTRLTVV.

The V gene is TRBV3-1 (or the pseudogene TRBV3-2), the J gene TRBJ1-1, with 7 bases that match TRBD1. CDR3 length: 11 amino acids. Trimming at V came to 5 bases and at J to 11 bases, leaving 5 bases not matched to a gene. Germline-derived CDR1 and CDR2 are LGHDT and YNNKEL (reference sequence). CDR3 protein: CASSGTGEAFF. For the CDR3, the DNA is TGTGCCAGCAGCGGTACAGGGGAGGCTTTCTTT.

J is TRBJ2-2 and V is TRBV5-6, with 12 bases fitting TRBD2. The germline CDR1 and CDR2 sequences are SGHDT and YYEEEE. With 4 bases clipped from V and 1 base from J, the junction kept 2 bases outside the gene matches. This CDR3 has 16 residues. DNA for the CDR3: TGTGCCAGCAGCCGACTAGCGGGGGTGAACACCGGGGAGCTGTTTTTT. It codes for CASSRLAGVNTGELFF. Supplemented by reference TRBV5-6 and TRBJ2-2, the full variable domain reads DAGVTQSPTHLIKTRGQQVTLRCSPKSGHDTVSWYQQALGQGPQFIFQYYEEEERQRGNFPDRFSGHQFPNYSSELNVNALLLGDSALYLCASSRLAGVNTGELFFGEGSRLTVL.

The gene calls are TRBV6-6 and TRBJ1-1; 11 bases align to TRBD1. Germline CDR1 and CDR2: MNHNY and SVGAGI (reference sequence). The CDR3 length is 14 residues. With 7 bases clipped from V and 6 bases from J, the junction kept 7 bases outside the gene matches. Here the CDR3 reads CASNHGQGASEAFF. The CDR3 DNA follows: TGTGCCAGCAACCACGGACAGGGGGCATCTGAAGCTTTCTTT.

The chain links TRBV30 to TRBJ2-7; 7 bases align to TRBD1. V was pared by 1 base and J by 2 bases, with 8 bases of the junction left unmatched. Per germline, CDR1 GTSNPN and CDR2 SVGIG (reference sequence). The CDR3 contains 15 residues. CDR3 amino acids: CAWSGARDRPYEQYF. Here the CDR3 DNA reads TGTGCCTGGAGTGGAGCTCGGGACAGACCCTACGAGCAGTACTTC.

The rearrangement joins TRBV10-3 to TRBJ2-7, with 7 bases that match TRBD2. V gave up 4 bases and J gave up 3 bases; unmatched junction bases: 9. Germline assignment: CDR1 ENHRY and CDR2 SYGVKD. The CDR3 contains 15 residues. The CDR3 sequence: CAISGGRGANYEQYF. The CDR3 DNA follows: TGTGCCATCAGTGGGGGGAGGGGCGCCAACTACGAGCAGTACTTC.

This clone has a handful of counts. The chain combines TRBV10-3 with TRBJ1-5, with a weak D call TRBD1 (6 bases). This CDR3 region has 13 residues. V was shortened by 10 bases and J by 5 bases, with 15 bases between the two germline ends. CDR1 is ENHRY, CDR2 SYGVKD, per germline. CDR3 sequence reads: CATRTDSDQPQHF. CDR3 in DNA: TGTGCCACCCGGACAGACAGCGATCAGCCCCAGCATTTT.

The chain links TRBV30 to TRBJ1-2; 8 bases match TRBD1. Germline CDR1 reads GTSNPN; CDR2 reads SVGIG (reference sequence). V was clipped by 5 bases and J by 5 bases; unmatched bases: 10. The CDR3 contains 14 residues. CDR3 nucleotide sequence: TGTGCCTGGGGAGGCGACAGGGGTTTATATGGCTACACCTTC. It translates to CAWGGDRGLYGYTF. The full variable domain, with the rest looked up from reference TRBV30 and TRBJ1-2, is SQTIHQWPATLVQPVGSPLSLECTVEGTSNPNLYWYRQAAGRGLQLLFYSVGIGQISSEVPQNLSASRPQDRQFILSSKKLLLSDSGFYLCAWGGDRGLYGYTFGSGTRLTVV.

The chain couples TRBV15 to TRBJ2-3; TRBD2 matches at 8 bases. This CDR3 comprises 16 residues. The V gene's germline CDR1 is LNHNV and CDR2 YYDKDF (reference sequence). The trim removed 2 bases at V and 3 bases at J, leaving 7 bases unmatched. DNA of the CDR3: TGTGCCACCAGCAGATACCGGGGGGGCTTGACAGATACGCAGTATTTT. Amino acids: CATSRYRGGLTDTQYF.

CDR3 DNA: TGTGCTAGTGGTTTGGTGGGCGGGAGCTCCTACGAGCAGTACTTC. Translating gives CASGLVGGSSYEQYF. This chain links TRBV12-5 with TRBJ2-7, with 7 bases aligning to TRBD2. This CDR3 is built from 15 residues. J was trimmed by 0 bases and V by 0 bases; bases with no gene match: 2. Germline CDR1 LGHNT, CDR2 FRNRAP.

Many counts were recorded for this clone. The chain couples TRBV7-9 to TRBJ1-2; D is ambiguous. This CDR3 is 14 amino acids long. Looked up from germline, CDR1 is SEHNR and CDR2 is FQNEAQ (reference sequence). V was cut by 7 bases and J by 0 bases, with 12 bases left in between. This CDR3 reads CASTPLGSNYGYTF. The CDR3 DNA reads TGTGCCAGCACACCCCTAGGCTCTAACTATGGCTACACCTTC.

There are a few counts of this clone. The chain couples TRBV7-9 to TRBJ1-1; no reliable D call. Germline V gene data show CDR1 as SEHNR and CDR2 as FQNEAQ (reference sequence). The CDR3 sequence is 13 residues long. The V and J ends lost 6 bases and 3 bases respectively, with 11 bases between them. The CDR3 loop reads CASRLWADTEAFF. The CDR3 DNA reads as TGTGCCAGCAGACTTTGGGCAGACACTGAAGCTTTCTTT.

The chain is built from TRBV2 and TRBJ1-5; weak D call: TRBD1 (6 bases). This CDR3 has 14 amino acids. The V end lost 7 bases, the J end lost 6 bases, and 16 bases lay between the germline ends. Germline V gene lookup returns CDR1 SNHLY and CDR2 FYNNEI. CDR3 sequence: CASTVGGLGQPQHF. In nucleotides, the CDR3 is TGTGCCAGCACTGTAGGGGGTTTAGGTCAGCCCCAGCATTTT.

The V gene is TRBV11-3, the J gene TRBJ2-6; 7 nucleotides match TRBD1. V trimming: 5 bases; J trimming: 0 bases; junction bases outside the gene matches: 7. Germline V lookup: CDR1 SGHNT, CDR2 YENEEA. The CDR3 sequence is 17 residues long. The CDR3 sequence: CASSPTGTASGANVLTF. Written as DNA, the CDR3 is TGTGCCAGCAGCCCGACCGGGACAGCCTCTGGGGCCAACGTCCTGACTTTC.